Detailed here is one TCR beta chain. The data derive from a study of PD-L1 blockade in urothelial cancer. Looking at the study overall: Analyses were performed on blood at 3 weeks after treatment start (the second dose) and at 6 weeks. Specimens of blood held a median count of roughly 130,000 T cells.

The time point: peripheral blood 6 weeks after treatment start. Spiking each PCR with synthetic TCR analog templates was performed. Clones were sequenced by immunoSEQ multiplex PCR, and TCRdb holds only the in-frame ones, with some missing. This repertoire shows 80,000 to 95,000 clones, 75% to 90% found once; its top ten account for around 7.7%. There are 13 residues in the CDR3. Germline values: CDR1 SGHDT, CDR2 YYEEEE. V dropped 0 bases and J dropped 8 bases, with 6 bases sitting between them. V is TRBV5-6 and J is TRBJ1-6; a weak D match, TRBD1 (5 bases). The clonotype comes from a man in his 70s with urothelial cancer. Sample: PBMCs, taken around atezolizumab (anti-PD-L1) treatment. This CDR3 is CASSLVGDSPLHF. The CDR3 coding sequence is TGTGCCAGCAGCTTGGTAGGGGATTCACCCCTCCACTTT. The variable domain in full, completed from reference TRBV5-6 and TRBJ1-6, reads DAGVTQSPTHLIKTRGQQVTLRCSPKSGHDTVSWYQQALGQGPQFIFQYYEEEERQRGNFPDRFSGHQFPNYSSELNVNALLLGDSALYLCASSLVGDSPLHFGNGTRLTVT.